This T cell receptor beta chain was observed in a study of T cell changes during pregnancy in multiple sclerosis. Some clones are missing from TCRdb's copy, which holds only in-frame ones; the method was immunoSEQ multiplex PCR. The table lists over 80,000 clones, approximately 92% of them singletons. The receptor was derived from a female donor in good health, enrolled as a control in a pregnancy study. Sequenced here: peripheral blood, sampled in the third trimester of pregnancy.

The CDR3 loop reads CASSTRARTGEQFF. The CDR3 region has the DNA TGTGCCAGTAGTACCCGCGCTCGGACAGGCGAGCAGTTCTTC. The chain is built from TRBV19 and TRBJ2-1; TRBD1 agrees at 7 bases. J lost 10 bases, V lost 4 bases, and 10 bases had no gene match. Per germline, CDR1 LNHDA and CDR2 SQIVND (reference sequence). The CDR3 runs 14 residues.